A selection of T cell receptor beta chains follows, all from one sample in a study of blood T cell repertoires in COVID-19. Sequenced by immunoSEQ multiplex PCR; TCRdb stores in-frame clones only, minus some. The table includes fewer than 450,000 clones, 85% to 90% detected once. Specimen: peripheral blood. Receptors originate from a woman aged 50 to 60 with COVID-19, enrolled during active disease. Both conserved end residues are part of each CDR3. D genes are given only for firm matches. Clone size is not always given. Where it is, it says once, few, many or a class for expanded clones.

d_gene: .; v_gene: TRBV11-2; j_gene: TRBJ2-5; abundance: .; CDR3nt: TGTGCCAGCAGCTCGGCAGGGCTACAAGAGACCCAGTACTTC; CDR3aa: CASSSAGLQETQYF
d_gene: .; v_gene: TRBV6-6; j_gene: TRBJ2-5; abundance: few; CDR3nt: TGTGCCAGCAGTGGGGCGGAGACCCAGTACTTC; CDR3aa: CASSGAETQYF
d_gene: .; v_gene: TRBV6-5; j_gene: TRBJ2-1; abundance: .; CDR3nt: TGTGCCAGCAGTTACGAGGGTAGCTCCTACAATGAGCAGTTCTTC; CDR3aa: CASSYEGSSYNEQFF
d_gene: .; v_gene: TRBV14; j_gene: TRBJ2-4; abundance: .; CDR3nt: TGTGCCAGCAGCCAAGATCAGAAAGCCAAAAACATTCAGTACTTC; CDR3aa: CASSQDQKAKNIQYF
d_gene: .; v_gene: TRBV18; j_gene: TRBJ1-2; abundance: .; CDR3nt: TGTGCCAGCTCACCAGTTTCAGATAACTATGGCTACACCTTC; CDR3aa: CASSPVSDNYGYTF
d_gene: .; v_gene: TRBV5-1; j_gene: TRBJ2-1; abundance: .; CDR3nt: TGCGCCAGCAGCTTGGCACGTCTGAGCTCCTACAATGAGCAGTTCTTC; CDR3aa: CASSLARLSSYNEQFF
d_gene: TRBD2; v_gene: TRBV30; j_gene: TRBJ2-2; abundance: .; CDR3nt: TGTGCCTGGAACAGCGGGAGGGCCACCGGGGAGCTGTTTTTT; CDR3aa: CAWNSGRATGELFF
d_gene: .; v_gene: TRBV7-9; j_gene: TRBJ1-2; abundance: .; CDR3nt: TGTGCCAGCAGCTTAGCCTTAGGAGGGAGTCGTGGCTACACCTTC; CDR3aa: CASSLALGGSRGYTF
d_gene: TRBD1; v_gene: TRBV14; j_gene: TRBJ2-5; abundance: .; CDR3nt: TGTGCCAGCAGCCGCAGACAGGGTGGAGAGACCCAGTACTTC; CDR3aa: CASSRRQGGETQYF
d_gene: TRBD1; v_gene: TRBV6-6; j_gene: TRBJ2-7; abundance: .; CDR3nt: TGTGCCAGCAGTTACGATGGGACAGGAGGGGAGCAGTACTTC; CDR3aa: CASSYDGTGGEQYF
d_gene: TRBD1; v_gene: TRBV30; j_gene: TRBJ1-2; abundance: .; CDR3nt: TGTGCCTGCTCCGGGGACAGGGGAGTTTATGGCTACACCTTC; CDR3aa: CACSGDRGVYGYTF
d_gene: TRBD2; v_gene: TRBV7-2; j_gene: TRBJ2-3; abundance: .; CDR3nt: TGTGCCAGCAGCTTAGTCGTGGGAGGGTACACAGATACGCAGTATTTT; CDR3aa: CASSLVVGGYTDTQYF
d_gene: .; v_gene: TRBV19; j_gene: TRBJ2-2; abundance: .; CDR3nt: TGTGCCAGTAGGTCCTCGGACACCGGGGAGCTGTTTTTT; CDR3aa: CASRSSDTGELFF
d_gene: TRBD2; v_gene: TRBV11-2; j_gene: TRBJ2-7; abundance: .; CDR3nt: TGTGCCAGCAGCTCCCCAGTAGGGGGAACTAGCGGGAGGACCTACGAGCAGTACTTC; CDR3aa: CASSSPVGGTSGRTYEQYF
d_gene: TRBD2; v_gene: TRBV5-4; j_gene: TRBJ2-7; abundance: .; CDR3nt: TGTGCCAGCAGCATAGGACTAGCGGCCGCCTACGAGCAGTACTTC; CDR3aa: CASSIGLAAAYEQYF
d_gene: .; v_gene: TRBV5-1; j_gene: TRBJ1-1; abundance: few; CDR3nt: TGCGCCAGCAGACCACCCGGGAGAAACACTGAAGCTTTCTTT; CDR3aa: CASRPPGRNTEAFF
d_gene: TRBD2; v_gene: TRBV7-9; j_gene: TRBJ2-7; abundance: .; CDR3nt: TGTGCCAGCAGCAATAGGGGGACAAGTAGCGGGAGGGCCTATCGAAGGGAGCAGTACTTC; CDR3aa: CASSNRGTSSGRAYRREQYF
d_gene: TRBD2; v_gene: TRBV6-5; j_gene: TRBJ2-1; abundance: .; CDR3nt: TGTGCCAGCCATCCGGGGGGTTTCAATGAGCAGTTCTTC; CDR3aa: CASHPGGFNEQFF
d_gene: TRBD1; v_gene: TRBV7-9; j_gene: TRBJ1-1; abundance: .; CDR3nt: TGTGCCAGCAGCTTAGAGACAGGGCGGAACACTGAAGCTTTCTTT; CDR3aa: CASSLETGRNTEAFF
d_gene: TRBD1; v_gene: TRBV9; j_gene: TRBJ2-1; abundance: once; CDR3nt: TGTGCCAGCAGCGGCCGGGACAGATCCTACAATGAGCAGTTCTTC; CDR3aa: CASSGRDRSYNEQFF
d_gene: .; v_gene: TRBV3-1/TRBV3-2; j_gene: TRBJ2-7; abundance: .; CDR3nt: TGTGCCAGCAGCCCCAGCGGACCTCCCTACGAGCAGTACTTC; CDR3aa: CASSPSGPPYEQYF
d_gene: .; v_gene: TRBV19; j_gene: TRBJ1-3; abundance: .; CDR3nt: TGTGCCAGTAGCCCAAACTCTCGATCTGGGGACTACGGGAACACCATATATTTT; CDR3aa: CASSPNSRSGDYGNTIYF
d_gene: TRBD1; v_gene: TRBV5-1; j_gene: TRBJ1-2; abundance: .; CDR3nt: TGCGCCAGCAGCTTGGCCGGGACAGGGGTTAAGGGGTATGGCTACACCTTC; CDR3aa: CASSLAGTGVKGYGYTF
d_gene: .; v_gene: TRBV5-1; j_gene: TRBJ2-1; abundance: .; CDR3nt: TGCGCCAGCAGCTTGGTCGTCCTCAATGAGCAGTTCTTC; CDR3aa: CASSLVVLNEQFF
d_gene: .; v_gene: TRBV6-5; j_gene: TRBJ2-7; abundance: once; CDR3nt: TGTGCCAGCGGACGGGATTGGTTCTACGAGCAGTACTTC; CDR3aa: CASGRDWFYEQYF
d_gene: TRBD2; v_gene: TRBV7-2; j_gene: TRBJ2-1; abundance: .; CDR3nt: TGTGCCAGCAGCTCCCGGACTAGCGGGAGGTCTAATGTGGCGTTCTTC; CDR3aa: CASSSRTSGRSNVAFF
d_gene: .; v_gene: TRBV30; j_gene: TRBJ1-1; abundance: once; CDR3nt: TGTGCCTGGAGTGTACGGGGAATCCGTACTGAAGCTTTCTTT; CDR3aa: CAWSVRGIRTEAFF
d_gene: .; v_gene: TRBV7-3; j_gene: TRBJ2-7; abundance: few; CDR3nt: TGTGCCAGCAGCACGACAACAGGGTTCGAGCAGTACTTC; CDR3aa: CASSTTTGFEQYF
d_gene: .; v_gene: TRBV18; j_gene: TRBJ2-1; abundance: .; CDR3nt: TGTGCCAGCTCCCCCGGTGCCAACTCCTACAATGAGCAGTTCTTC; CDR3aa: CASSPGANSYNEQFF
d_gene: TRBD2; v_gene: TRBV11-2; j_gene: TRBJ2-1; abundance: .; CDR3nt: TGTGCCAGCAGCTGGACTAGCGGGAACTCCTACAATGAGCAGTTCTTC; CDR3aa: CASSWTSGNSYNEQFF